This T cell receptor (beta chain) was captured by sequencing in a study of shared clonotypes between healthy human individuals. Study-wide points: A small donor pool kept down the genetic and exposure-history diversity that was represented. An effect of sequencing depth on clonotype sharing among donors was expected.

The CDR3 length is 18 residues. The junction had 13 bases not matched to a gene; V was cut back by 5 bases and J by 2 bases. Germline V gene sequence: CDR1 MDHEN, CDR2 SYDVKM. With respect to this clone: The antigen is not known.

For each subset, genomic DNA was distributed in equal portions over several immunoSEQ plates. How the authors handled the data: As immunoSEQ supplied junction-only sequences (without quality scores), filtering differed. TCRdb's copy holds only in-frame clones and misses some; the assay was immunoSEQ multiplex PCR. V, J and clone size are taken as reported in that table, and D and trimming were inferred from the DNA itself. This sample has about 1 million clones, with about three quarters found just once. The sample consisted of memory CD4+ T cells sorted from blood. Regarding subset: CD45RA-negative fraction. The TCR originated in a man aged 18 to 29 in good health. This chain uses TRBV28 with TRBJ1-2; 11 positions agree with TRBD1. The CDR3: CASSPPIPGDRGNYGYTF. The CDR3 region has the DNA TGTGCCAGCAGTCCGCCTATCCCGGGGGACAGGGGGAACTATGGCTACACCTTC.